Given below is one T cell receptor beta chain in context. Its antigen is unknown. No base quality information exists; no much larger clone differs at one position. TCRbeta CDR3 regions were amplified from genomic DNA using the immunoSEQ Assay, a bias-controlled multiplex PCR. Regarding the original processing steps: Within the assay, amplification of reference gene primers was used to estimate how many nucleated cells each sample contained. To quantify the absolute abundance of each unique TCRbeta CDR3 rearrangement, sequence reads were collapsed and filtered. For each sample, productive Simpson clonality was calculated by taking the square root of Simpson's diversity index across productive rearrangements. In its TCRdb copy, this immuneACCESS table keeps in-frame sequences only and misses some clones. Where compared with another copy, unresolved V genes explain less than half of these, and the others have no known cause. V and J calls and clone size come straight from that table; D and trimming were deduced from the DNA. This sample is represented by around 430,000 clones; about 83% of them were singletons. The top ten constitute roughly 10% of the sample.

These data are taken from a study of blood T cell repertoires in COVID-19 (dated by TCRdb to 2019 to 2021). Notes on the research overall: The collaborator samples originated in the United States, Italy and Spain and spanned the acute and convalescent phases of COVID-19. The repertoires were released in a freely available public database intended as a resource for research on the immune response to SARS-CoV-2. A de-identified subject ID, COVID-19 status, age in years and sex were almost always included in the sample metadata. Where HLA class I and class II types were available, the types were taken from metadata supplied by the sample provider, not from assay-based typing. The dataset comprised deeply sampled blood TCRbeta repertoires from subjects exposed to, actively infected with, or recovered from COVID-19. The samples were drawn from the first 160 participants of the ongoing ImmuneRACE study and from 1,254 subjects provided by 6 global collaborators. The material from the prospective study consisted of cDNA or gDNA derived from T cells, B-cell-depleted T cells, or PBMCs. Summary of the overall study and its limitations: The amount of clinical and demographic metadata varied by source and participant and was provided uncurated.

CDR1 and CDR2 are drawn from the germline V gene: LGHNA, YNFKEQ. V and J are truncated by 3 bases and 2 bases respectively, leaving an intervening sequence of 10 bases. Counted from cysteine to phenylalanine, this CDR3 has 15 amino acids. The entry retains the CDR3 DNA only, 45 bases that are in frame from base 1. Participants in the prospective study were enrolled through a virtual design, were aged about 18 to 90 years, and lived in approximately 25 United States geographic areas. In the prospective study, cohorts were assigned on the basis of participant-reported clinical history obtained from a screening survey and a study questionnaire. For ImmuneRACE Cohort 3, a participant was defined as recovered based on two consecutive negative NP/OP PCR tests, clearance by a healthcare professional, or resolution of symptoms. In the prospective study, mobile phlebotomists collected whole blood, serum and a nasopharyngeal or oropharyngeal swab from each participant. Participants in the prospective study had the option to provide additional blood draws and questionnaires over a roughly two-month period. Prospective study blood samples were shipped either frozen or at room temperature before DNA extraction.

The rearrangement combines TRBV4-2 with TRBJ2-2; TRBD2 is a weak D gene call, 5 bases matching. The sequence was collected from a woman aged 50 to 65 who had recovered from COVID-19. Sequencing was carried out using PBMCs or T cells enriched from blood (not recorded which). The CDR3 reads CASSQPGLNTGELFF. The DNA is TGTGCCAGCAGCCAGCCCGGACTCAACACCGGGGAGCTGTTTTTT.